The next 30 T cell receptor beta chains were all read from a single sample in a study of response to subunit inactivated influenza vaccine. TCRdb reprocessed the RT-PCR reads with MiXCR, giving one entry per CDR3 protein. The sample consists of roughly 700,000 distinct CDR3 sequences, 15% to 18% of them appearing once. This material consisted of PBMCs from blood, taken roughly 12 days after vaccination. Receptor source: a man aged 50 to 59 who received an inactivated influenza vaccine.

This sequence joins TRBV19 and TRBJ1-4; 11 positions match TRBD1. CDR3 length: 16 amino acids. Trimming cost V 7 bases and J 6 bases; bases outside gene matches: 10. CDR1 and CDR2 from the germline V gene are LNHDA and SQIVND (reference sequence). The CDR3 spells CASTTLRTGGYEKLFF. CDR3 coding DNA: TGTGCCAGTACCACCTTGAGGACAGGGGGCTATGAAAAACTGTTTTTT. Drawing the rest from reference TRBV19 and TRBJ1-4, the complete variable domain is DGGITQSPKYLFRKEGQNVTLSCEQNLNHDAMYWYRQDPGQGLRLIYYSQIVNDFQKGDIAEGYSVSREKKESFPLTVTSAQKNPTAFYLCASTTLRTGGYEKLFFGSGTQLSVL.

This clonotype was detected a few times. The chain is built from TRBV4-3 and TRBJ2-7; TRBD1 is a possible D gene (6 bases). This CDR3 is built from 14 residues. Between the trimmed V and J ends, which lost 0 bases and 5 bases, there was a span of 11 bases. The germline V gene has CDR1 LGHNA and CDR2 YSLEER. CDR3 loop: CASSQDQGLDEQYF. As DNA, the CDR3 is TGCGCCAGCAGCCAAGATCAGGGGCTGGACGAGCAGTACTTC.

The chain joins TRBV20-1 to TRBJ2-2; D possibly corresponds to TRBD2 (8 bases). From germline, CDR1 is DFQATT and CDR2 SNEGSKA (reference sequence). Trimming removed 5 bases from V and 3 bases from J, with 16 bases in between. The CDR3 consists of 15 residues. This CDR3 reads CSAQGVLADTGELFF. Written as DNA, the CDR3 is TGCAGTGCTCAGGGGGTACTAGCGGACACCGGGGAGCTGTTTTTT.

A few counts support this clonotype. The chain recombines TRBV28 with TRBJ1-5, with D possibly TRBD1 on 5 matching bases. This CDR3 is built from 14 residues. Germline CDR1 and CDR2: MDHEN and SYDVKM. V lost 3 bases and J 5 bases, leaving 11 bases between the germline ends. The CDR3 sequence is CASSLRRGHQPQHF. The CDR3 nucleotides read TGTGCCAGCAGTTTGAGGAGGGGTCATCAGCCCCAGCATTTT.

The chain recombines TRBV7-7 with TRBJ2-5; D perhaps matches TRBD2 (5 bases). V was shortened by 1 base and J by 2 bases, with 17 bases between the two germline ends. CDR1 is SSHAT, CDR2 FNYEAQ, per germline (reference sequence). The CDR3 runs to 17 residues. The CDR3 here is CASSLGTVKSPQETQYF. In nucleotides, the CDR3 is TGTGCCAGCAGCTTAGGGACTGTAAAAAGCCCACAAGAGACCCAGTACTTC. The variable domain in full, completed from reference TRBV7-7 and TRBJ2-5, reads GAGVSQSPRYKVTKRGQDVTLRCDPISSHATLYWYQQALGQGPEFLTYFNYEAQPDKSGLPSDRFSAERPEGSISTLTIQRTEQRDSAMYRCASSLGTVKSPQETQYFGPGTRLLVL.

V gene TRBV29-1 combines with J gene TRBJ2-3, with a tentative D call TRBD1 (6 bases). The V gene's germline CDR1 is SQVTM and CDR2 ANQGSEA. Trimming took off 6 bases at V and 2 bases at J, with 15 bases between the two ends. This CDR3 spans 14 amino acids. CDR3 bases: TGCAGCGTAATGGACAGTTTTTACACAGATACGCAGTATTTT. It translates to CSVMDSFYTDTQYF.

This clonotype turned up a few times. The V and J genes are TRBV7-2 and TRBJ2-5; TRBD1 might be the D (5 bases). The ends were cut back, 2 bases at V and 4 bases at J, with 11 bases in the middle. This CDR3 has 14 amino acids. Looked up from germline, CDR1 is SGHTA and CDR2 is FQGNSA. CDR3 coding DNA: TGTGCCAGCAGCTTAATGGGAAGGGGAGAGACCCAGTACTTC. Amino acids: CASSLMGRGETQYF. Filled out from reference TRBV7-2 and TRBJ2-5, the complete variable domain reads GAGVSQSPSNKVTEKGKDVELRCDPISGHTALYWYRQSLGQGLEFLIYFQGNSAPDKSGLPSDRFSAERTGGSVSTLTIQRTQQEDSAVYLCASSLMGRGETQYFGPGTRLLVL.

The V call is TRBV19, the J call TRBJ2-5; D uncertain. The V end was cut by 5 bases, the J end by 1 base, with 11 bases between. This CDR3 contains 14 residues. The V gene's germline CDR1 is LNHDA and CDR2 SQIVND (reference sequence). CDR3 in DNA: TGTGCCAGTAGTTCCCCCACCAGCCAAGAGACCCAGTACTTC. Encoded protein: CASSSPTSQETQYF.

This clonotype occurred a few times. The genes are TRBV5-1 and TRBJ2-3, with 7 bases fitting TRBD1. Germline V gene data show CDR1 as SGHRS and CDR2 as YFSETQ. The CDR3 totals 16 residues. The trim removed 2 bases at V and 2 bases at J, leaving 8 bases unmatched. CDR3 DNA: TGCGCCAGCAGCTTACGAGGGGACAGCATCACAGATACGCAGTATTTT. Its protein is CASSLRGDSITDTQYF.

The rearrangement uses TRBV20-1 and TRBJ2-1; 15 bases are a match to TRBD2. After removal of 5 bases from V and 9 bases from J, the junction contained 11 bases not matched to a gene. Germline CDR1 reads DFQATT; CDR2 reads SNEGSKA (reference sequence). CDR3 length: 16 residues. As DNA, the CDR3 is TGCAGTGCTGGAGCGGGGACTAGCGGGAGGATGCGTGAGCAGTTCTTC. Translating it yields CSAGAGTSGRMREQFF.

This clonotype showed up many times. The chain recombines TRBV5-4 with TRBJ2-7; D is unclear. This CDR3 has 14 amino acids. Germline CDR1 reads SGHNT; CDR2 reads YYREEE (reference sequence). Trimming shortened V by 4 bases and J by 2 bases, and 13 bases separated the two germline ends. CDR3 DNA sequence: TGTGCCAGCAGCCTAACGACTGGAACCTACGAGCAGTACTTC. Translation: CASSLTTGTYEQYF.

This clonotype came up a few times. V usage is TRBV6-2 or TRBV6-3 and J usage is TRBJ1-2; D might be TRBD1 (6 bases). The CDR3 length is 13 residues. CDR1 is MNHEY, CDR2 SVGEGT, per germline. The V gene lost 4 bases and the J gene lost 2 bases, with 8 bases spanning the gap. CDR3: CASSFQGNYGYTF. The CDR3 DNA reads TGTGCCAGCAGTTTCCAGGGGAACTATGGCTACACCTTC.

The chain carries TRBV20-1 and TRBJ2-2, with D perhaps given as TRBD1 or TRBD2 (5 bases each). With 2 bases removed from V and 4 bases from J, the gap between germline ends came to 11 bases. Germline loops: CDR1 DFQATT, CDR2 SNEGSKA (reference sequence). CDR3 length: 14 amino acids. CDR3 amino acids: CSARRDRGTGELFF. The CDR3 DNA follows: TGCAGTGCTAGACGGGACCGGGGCACCGGGGAGCTGTTTTTT.

CDR3 in DNA: TGTGCCTGGAGTGTACTCAGCCCCGCTTTCTTT. Its translation is CAWSVLSPAFF. The J gene is TRBJ1-1, the V gene TRBV30; no clear D. This CDR3 is 11 amino acids long. Trimming stripped 0 bases from V and 11 bases from J, with 10 bases between. Germline-derived CDR1 and CDR2 are GTSNPN and SVGIG (reference sequence).

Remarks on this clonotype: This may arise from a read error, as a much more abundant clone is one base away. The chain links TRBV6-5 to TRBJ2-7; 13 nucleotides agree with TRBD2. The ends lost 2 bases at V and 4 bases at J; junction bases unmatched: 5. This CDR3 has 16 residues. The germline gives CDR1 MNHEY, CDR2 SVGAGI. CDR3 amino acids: CASSYATSGRGYEQYF. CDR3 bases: TGTGCCAGCAGTTACGCCACTAGCGGGAGGGGGTACGAGCAGTACTTC.

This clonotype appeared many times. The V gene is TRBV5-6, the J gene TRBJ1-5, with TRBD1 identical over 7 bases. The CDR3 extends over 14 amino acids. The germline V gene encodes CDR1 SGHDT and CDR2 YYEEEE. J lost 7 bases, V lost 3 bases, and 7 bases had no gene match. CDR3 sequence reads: CASSSQGNGQPQHF. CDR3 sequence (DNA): TGTGCCAGCAGCTCACAGGGGAACGGGCAGCCCCAGCATTTT.

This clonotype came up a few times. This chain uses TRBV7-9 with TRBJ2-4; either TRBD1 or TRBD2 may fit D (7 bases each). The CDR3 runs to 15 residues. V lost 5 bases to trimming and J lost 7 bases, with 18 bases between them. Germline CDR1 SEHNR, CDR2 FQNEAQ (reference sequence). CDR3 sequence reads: CASSPRGGQPNIQYF. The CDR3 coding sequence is TGTGCCAGCAGCCCCAGGGGGGGACAGCCTAACATTCAGTACTTC. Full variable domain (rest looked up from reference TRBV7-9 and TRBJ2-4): DTGVSQNPRHKITKRGQNVTFRCDPISEHNRLYWYRQTLGQGPEFLTYFQNEAQLEKSRLLSDRFSAERPKGSFSTLEIQRTEQGDSAMYLCASSPRGGQPNIQYFGAGTRLSVL.

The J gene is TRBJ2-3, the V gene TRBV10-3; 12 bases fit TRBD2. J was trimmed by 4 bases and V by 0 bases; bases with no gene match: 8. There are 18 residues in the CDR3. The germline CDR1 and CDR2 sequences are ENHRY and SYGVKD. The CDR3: CAISESLTSGSFADTQYF. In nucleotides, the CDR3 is TGTGCCATCAGTGAGTCGTTGACTAGCGGGAGTTTCGCAGATACGCAGTATTTT.

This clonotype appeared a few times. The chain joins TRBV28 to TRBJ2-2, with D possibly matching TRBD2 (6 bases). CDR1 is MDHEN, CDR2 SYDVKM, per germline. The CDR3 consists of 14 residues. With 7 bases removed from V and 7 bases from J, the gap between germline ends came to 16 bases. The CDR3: CASTRGGTFGELFF. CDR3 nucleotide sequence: TGTGCCAGCACCCGTGGGGGGACCTTCGGGGAGCTGTTTTTT.

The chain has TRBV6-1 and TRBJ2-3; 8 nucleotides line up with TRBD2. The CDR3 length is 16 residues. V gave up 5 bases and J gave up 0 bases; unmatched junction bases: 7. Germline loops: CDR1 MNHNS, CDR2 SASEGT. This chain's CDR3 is CASSSGGNPSTDTQYF. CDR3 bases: TGTGCCAGCAGTAGCGGGGGAAATCCTAGCACAGATACGCAGTATTTT.

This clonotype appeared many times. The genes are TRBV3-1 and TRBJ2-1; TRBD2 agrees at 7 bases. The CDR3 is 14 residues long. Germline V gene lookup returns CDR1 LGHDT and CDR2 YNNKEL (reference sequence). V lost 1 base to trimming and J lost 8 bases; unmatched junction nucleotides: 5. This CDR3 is CASSQGEGWYEQFF. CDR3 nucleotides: TGTGCCAGCAGCCAAGGGGAGGGCTGGTATGAGCAGTTCTTC.

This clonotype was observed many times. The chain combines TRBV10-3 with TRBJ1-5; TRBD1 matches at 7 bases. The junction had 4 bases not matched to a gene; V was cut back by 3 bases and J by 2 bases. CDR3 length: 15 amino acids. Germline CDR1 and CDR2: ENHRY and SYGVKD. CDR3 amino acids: CAISEYRGGNQPQHF. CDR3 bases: TGTGCCATCAGTGAATACAGGGGAGGCAATCAGCCCCAGCATTTT.

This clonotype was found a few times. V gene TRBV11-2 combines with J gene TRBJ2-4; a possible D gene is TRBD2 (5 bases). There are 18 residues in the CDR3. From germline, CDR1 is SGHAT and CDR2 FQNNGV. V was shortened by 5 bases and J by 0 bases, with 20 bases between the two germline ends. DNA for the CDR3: TGTGCCAGCAGCCCCCGAGGGCTAGATTGGGTAGCCAAAAACATTCAGTACTTC. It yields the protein CASSPRGLDWVAKNIQYF.

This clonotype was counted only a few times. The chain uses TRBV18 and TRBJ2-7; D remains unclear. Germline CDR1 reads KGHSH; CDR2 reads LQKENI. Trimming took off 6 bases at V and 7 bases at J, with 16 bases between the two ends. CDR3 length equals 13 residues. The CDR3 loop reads CASSVALGREQYF. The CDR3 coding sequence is TGTGCCAGCTCCGTGGCTTTGGGTAGGGAGCAGTACTTC.

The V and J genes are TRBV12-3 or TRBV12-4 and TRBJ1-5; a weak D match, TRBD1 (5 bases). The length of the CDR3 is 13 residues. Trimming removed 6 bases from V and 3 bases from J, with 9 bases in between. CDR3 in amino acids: CASRDGANQPQHF. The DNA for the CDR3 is TGTGCCAGCAGGGATGGGGCCAATCAGCCCCAGCATTTT.

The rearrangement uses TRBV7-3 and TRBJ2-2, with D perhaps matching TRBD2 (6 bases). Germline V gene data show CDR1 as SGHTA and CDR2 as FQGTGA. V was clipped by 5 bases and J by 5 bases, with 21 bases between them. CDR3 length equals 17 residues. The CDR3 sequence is CASSQATYGSGTGELFF. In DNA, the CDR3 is TGTGCCAGCAGCCAAGCTACATACGGGAGCGGGACCGGGGAGCTGTTTTTT.

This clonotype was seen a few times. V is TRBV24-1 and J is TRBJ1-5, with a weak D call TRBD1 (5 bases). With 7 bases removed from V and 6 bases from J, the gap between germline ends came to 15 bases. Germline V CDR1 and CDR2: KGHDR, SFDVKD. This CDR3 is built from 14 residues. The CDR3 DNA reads TGTGCCACCAGCCCAGGCAGAGGGACTCAGCCCCAGCATTTT. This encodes CATSPGRGTQPQHF.

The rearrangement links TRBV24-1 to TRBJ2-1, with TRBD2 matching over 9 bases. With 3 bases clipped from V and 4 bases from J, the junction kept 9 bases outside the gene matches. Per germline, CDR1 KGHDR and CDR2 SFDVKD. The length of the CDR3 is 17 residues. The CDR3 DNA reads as TGTGCCACCAGTGATCATACGACTAGCGGAGCATACAATGAGCAGTTCTTC. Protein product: CATSDHTTSGAYNEQFF.

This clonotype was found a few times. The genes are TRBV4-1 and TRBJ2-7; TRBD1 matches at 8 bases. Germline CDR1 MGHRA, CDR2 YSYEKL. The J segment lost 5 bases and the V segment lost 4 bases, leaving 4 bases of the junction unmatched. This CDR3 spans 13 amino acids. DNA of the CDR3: TGCGCCAGCAGCCGGGACAGGCGGGACGAGCAGTACTTC. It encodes CASSRDRRDEQYF.

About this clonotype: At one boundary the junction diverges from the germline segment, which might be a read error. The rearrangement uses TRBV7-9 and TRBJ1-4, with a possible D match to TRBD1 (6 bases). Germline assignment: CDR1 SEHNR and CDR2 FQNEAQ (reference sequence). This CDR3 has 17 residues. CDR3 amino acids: CVSSLVRTEATNEKLFF. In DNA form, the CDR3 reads TGTGTCAGCAGCTTAGTAAGGACAGAAGCAACTAATGAAAAACTGTTTTTT.